Listed below are T cell receptor beta chains from one sample, sequenced in a study of T cell responses to AZD1222 COVID-19 vaccine. Clones were read by immunoSEQ multiplex PCR, and TCRdb kept only the in-frame ones, dropping some. The sample records 150,000 to 180,000 clones, approximately 90% being singletons. This sample comprised peripheral blood, obtained on day 0 of AZD1222 vaccination. All receptors come from an adult in good health. The CDR3 runs from the conserved cysteine through the conserved F or W. A D gene is named only where the DNA matches it firmly.

TRBV28	TRBJ1-1	NA	CASSTWGEAFF
TRBV19	TRBJ2-1	TRBD2	CASSKLAGGYNEQFF
TRBV7-8	TRBJ1-6	NA	CASSLTTGRSPLHF
TRBV6-1	TRBJ1-2	NA	CASSELWGGGYTF
TRBV5-1	TRBJ1-4	TRBD1	CASSLQVQGVEKLFF
TRBV10-3	TRBJ1-2	NA	CAISGVRMDGYTF
TRBV12-3/TRBV12-4	TRBJ1-1	NA	CASSLIYTEAFF
TRBV6-5	TRBJ1-4	NA	CASSSGLAGTNEKLFF
TRBV19	TRBJ1-2	TRBD1	CATETQGAYGYTF
TRBV5-4	TRBJ1-5	TRBD1	CASSSAGGNQHF
TRBV14	TRBJ1-6	NA	CASSQVLDSPLHF